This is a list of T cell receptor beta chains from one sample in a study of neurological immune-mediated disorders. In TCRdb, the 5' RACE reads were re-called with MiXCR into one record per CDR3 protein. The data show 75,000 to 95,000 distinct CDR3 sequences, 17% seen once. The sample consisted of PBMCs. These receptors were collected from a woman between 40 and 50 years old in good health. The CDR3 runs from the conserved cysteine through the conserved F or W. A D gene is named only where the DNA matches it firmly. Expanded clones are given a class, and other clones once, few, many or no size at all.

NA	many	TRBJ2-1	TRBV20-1	CSASGQGLYNEQFF	TGCAGTGCTAGCGGCCAGGGACTCTACAATGAGCAGTTCTTC
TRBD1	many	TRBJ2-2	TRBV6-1	CARGTGDRGVGELFF	TGTGCCAGGGGGACCGGGGACAGGGGGGTCGGGGAGCTGTTTTTT
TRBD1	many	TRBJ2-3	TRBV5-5	CASRFPGTGGTDTQYF	TGTGCCAGCAGGTTCCCCGGGACAGGAGGCACAGATACGCAGTATTTT
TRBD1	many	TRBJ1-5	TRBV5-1	CASGPPLGQGPDSNQPQHF	TGCGCCAGCGGCCCACCGCTCGGACAGGGACCTGATAGCAATCAGCCCCAGCATTTT
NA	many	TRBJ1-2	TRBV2	CASSLLGDGYTF	TGTGCCAGCAGTCTTTTAGGGGACGGCTACACCTTC
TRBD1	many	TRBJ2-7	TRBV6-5	CANTPATGGWDEQYF	TGTGCCAACACTCCCGCGACAGGGGGCTGGGACGAGCAGTACTTC
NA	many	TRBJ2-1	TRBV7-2	CASSLEQGGNEQFF	TGTGCCAGCAGCTTAGAACAGGGTGGCAATGAGCAGTTCTTC
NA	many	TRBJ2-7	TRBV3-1	CASSQDLGGYEQYF	TGTGCCAGCAGCCAAGATCTAGGAGGATACGAGCAGTACTTC
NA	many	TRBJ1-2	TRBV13	CASSLTLGHIYGYTF	TGTGCCAGCAGCTTAACACTCGGACATATCTATGGCTACACCTTC
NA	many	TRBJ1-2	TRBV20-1	CSARGEYSGNYGYTF	TGCAGTGCTAGAGGAGAGTATTCAGGCAACTATGGCTACACCTTC
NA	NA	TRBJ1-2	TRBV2	CASSDVGSYGYTF	TGTGCCAGCAGTGATGTGGGCTCCTATGGCTACACCTTC
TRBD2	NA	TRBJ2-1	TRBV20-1	CSARDSTSGGHEQFF	TGCAGTGCTAGAGATTCTACTAGCGGGGGGCATGAGCAGTTCTTC
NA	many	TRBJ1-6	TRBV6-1	CASSLKGLGESPLHF	TGTGCCAGCAGCCTGAAAGGTTTAGGGGAGTCACCCCTCCACTTT
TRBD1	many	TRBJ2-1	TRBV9	CASSALGQGMPLREYNEQFF	TGTGCCAGCAGCGCGCTTGGACAGGGCATGCCCTTGAGGGAATACAATGAGCAGTTCTTC
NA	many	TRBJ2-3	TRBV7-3	CASSLRGQHTDTQYF	TGTGCCAGCAGCTTACGTGGGCAGCACACAGATACGCAGTATTTT
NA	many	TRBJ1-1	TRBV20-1	CSAARYDAEAFF	TGCAGTGCTGCTCGATACGACGCTGAAGCTTTCTTT
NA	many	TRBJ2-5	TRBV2	CASSEAPRGTQYF	TGTGCCAGCAGTGAAGCGCCAAGGGGCACCCAGTACTTC
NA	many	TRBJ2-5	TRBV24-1	CATSDLGPDQETQYF	TGTGCCACCAGTGATTTAGGACCAGATCAAGAGACCCAGTACTTC
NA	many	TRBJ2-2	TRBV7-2	CASSLQGWGTGELFF	TGTGCCAGCAGCTTACAGGGCTGGGGCACCGGGGAGCTGTTTTTT
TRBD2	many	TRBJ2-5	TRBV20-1	CSALNRAGETQYF	TGCAGTGCTCTCAATCGAGCGGGGGAGACCCAGTACTTC
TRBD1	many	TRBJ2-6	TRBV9	CASSVGPLGTEIAGANVLTF	TGTGCCAGCAGCGTAGGCCCTCTGGGGACAGAAATCGCTGGGGCCAACGTCCTGACTTTC
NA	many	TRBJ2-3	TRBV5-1	CASSPASTDTQYF	TGCGCCAGCAGCCCGGCAAGCACAGATACGCAGTATTTT
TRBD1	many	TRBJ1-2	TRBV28	CASRDRAYGYTF	TGTGCCAGCAGGGACAGGGCCTATGGCTACACCTTC
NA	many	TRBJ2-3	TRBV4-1	CASSQGLPTDTQYF	TGCGCCAGCAGCCAAGGACTACCCACAGATACGCAGTATTTT
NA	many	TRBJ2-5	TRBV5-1	CASEVGETQYF	TGCGCCAGTGAGGTGGGGGAGACCCAGTACTTC
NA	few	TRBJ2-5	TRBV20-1	CSARDPAGAAQETQYF	TGCAGTGCTAGAGATCCGGCGGGGGCCGCTCAAGAGACCCAGTACTTC
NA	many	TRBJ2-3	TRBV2	CASTLDISSTDTQYF	TGTGCCAGCACGTTGGACATCTCCTCCACAGATACGCAGTATTTT
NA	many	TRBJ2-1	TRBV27	CASRGSSAGEQFF	TGTGCCAGCAGAGGGTCGTCCGCTGGTGAGCAGTTCTTC
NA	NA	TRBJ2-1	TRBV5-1	CASSFSVQGGVEQFF	TGCGCCAGCAGCTTCTCCGTACAGGGCGGAGTTGAGCAGTTCTTC
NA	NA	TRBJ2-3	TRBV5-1	CASSLTGKPSTDTQYF	TGCGCCAGCAGCTTGACCGGAAAGCCGAGCACAGATACGCAGTATTTT
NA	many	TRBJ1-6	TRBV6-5	CATSSGQLNSPLHF	TGTGCCACCTCGTCGGGACAATTAAATTCACCCCTCCACTTT
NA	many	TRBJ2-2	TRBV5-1	CASSPDESLNTGELFF	TGCGCCAGCAGCCCCGACGAAAGTCTGAACACCGGGGAGCTGTTTTTT
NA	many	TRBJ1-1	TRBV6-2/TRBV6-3	CASSWPQNTEAFF	TGTGCCAGCAGTTGGCCTCAGAACACTGAAGCTTTCTTT
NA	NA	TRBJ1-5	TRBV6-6	CASRYIRGQPQHF	TGTGCCAGCAGATATATACGCGGTCAGCCCCAGCATTTT
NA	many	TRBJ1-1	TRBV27	CASSTLVRSNTEAFF	TGTGCCAGCAGTACCCTGGTCCGGTCGAACACTGAAGCTTTCTTT
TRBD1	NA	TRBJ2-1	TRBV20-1	CSVGDRGSYNEQFF	TGCAGTGTCGGGGACAGGGGATCCTACAATGAGCAGTTCTTC
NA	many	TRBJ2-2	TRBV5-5	CASSLTGMTGELFF	TGTGCCAGCAGCTTGACAGGAATGACCGGGGAGCTGTTTTTT
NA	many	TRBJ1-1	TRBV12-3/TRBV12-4	CASSLGRGNTEAFF	TGTGCCAGCAGTTTGGGGAGGGGGAACACTGAAGCTTTCTTT
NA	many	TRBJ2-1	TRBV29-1	CSVEDRVRGLPAGYNEQFF	TGCAGCGTTGAAGATCGCGTTAGGGGGCTCCCGGCGGGATACAATGAGCAGTTCTTC
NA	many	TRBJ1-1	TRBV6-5	CASRRHSDNTEAFF	TGTGCCAGCAGAAGACACTCCGACAACACTGAAGCTTTCTTT
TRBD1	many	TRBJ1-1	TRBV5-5	CASSPWGTGGNTEAFF	TGTGCCAGCAGTCCATGGGGGACAGGGGGCAACACTGAAGCTTTCTTT
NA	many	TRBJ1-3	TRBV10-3	CAISEDGNTIYF	TGTGCCATCAGTGAGGATGGAAACACCATATATTTT
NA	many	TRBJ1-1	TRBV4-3	CASSQAGSMNTEAFF	TGCGCCAGCAGCCAAGCGGGGAGCATGAACACTGAAGCTTTCTTT
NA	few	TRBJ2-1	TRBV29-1	CSVPDPGTTYSNEQFF	TGCAGCGTTCCTGACCCCGGGACGACCTATTCGAATGAGCAGTTCTTC
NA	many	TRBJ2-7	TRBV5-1	CASSLGTDTYEQYF	TGCGCCAGCAGCTTGGGGACGGACACCTACGAGCAGTACTTC
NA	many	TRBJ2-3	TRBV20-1	CSASLLATQYF	TGCAGTGCTAGCCTCCTAGCCACGCAGTATTTT
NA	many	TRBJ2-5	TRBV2	CASSEETQYF	TGTGCCAGCAGCGAGGAGACCCAGTACTTC